A selection of T cell receptor beta chains follows, all from one sample in a study of Ad26.COV2.S vaccination and SARS-CoV-2 variants. The repertoire was sequenced with immunoSEQ multiplex PCR; TCRdb's copy has only in-frame clones and lacks some. The data show about 250,000 clones, more than 75% seen once. The source material was peripheral blood, sampled in a trial of Ad26.COV2.S vaccine versus placebo. The source of these receptors is a person between 18 and 59 years old who received the Ad26.COV2.S COVID-19 vaccine or a placebo. CDR3s include the opening cysteine and the closing phenylalanine or tryptophan. D genes are given only for firm matches. A clone size is listed for some rows: how often the clone was seen (once, few, many), or a class if it is expanded.

>TRBV6-4|-|TRBJ2-3|-
CASSDSAGAGTSSTDTQYF
TGTGCCAGCAGTGACTCCGCAGGGGCTGGGACTTCGAGCACAGATACGCAGTATTTT
>TRBV5-1|TRBD2|TRBJ2-2|-
CASSASPLREAGELFF
TGCGCCAGCAGCGCTTCGCCTTTGCGGGAGGCCGGGGAGCTGTTTTTT
>TRBV7-6|TRBD1|TRBJ1-1|-
CASSRDRNTEAFF
TGTGCCAGCAGCCGGGACAGGAACACTGAAGCTTTCTTT
>TRBV21-1|-|TRBJ1-6|-
CASSIGTGNSPLHF
TGTGCCAGCAGCATCGGGACAGGTAATTCACCCCTCCACTTT
>TRBV5-8|-|TRBJ1-4|-
CASSLGGAGEKLFF
TGTGCCAGCAGCTTAGGGGGAGCCGGGGAAAAACTGTTTTTT
>TRBV7-6|TRBD2|TRBJ2-1|-
CASSSLAGVRGDEQFF
TGTGCCAGCAGCTCACTAGCGGGAGTTCGGGGAGATGAGCAGTTCTTC
>TRBV7-2|-|TRBJ1-1|-
CASSLRGVNTEAFF
TGTGCCAGCAGCTTAAGAGGGGTGAACACTGAAGCTTTCTTT
>TRBV19|-|TRBJ2-2|-
CASSIDTGELFF
TGTGCCAGTAGTATAGATACCGGGGAGCTGTTTTTT
>TRBV5-1|-|TRBJ2-7|-
CASSLQQGGYYEQYF
TGCGCCAGCAGCTTGCAACAGGGTGGGTACTACGAGCAGTACTTC
>TRBV5-8|-|TRBJ2-1|-
CASRIRGRHNEQFF
TGTGCCAGCAGGATAAGAGGGAGACACAATGAGCAGTTCTTC
>TRBV6-2/TRBV6-3|-|TRBJ2-7|-
CASSYPRGQTYEQYF
TGTGCCAGCAGTTACCCTAGGGGCCAAACCTACGAGCAGTACTTC
>TRBV29-1|-|TRBJ2-1|-
CSVEVGAGSMAQFF
TGCAGCGTTGAAGTTGGGGCAGGATCGATGGCGCAGTTCTTC
>TRBV5-8|-|TRBJ2-2|once
CASSFRGGATNTGELFF
TGTGCCAGCAGCTTCCGCGGTGGAGCTACGAACACCGGGGAGCTGTTTTTT
>TRBV5-4|TRBD1|TRBJ2-2|few
CASSSPGQGSGELFF
TGTGCCAGCAGCTCGCCGGGACAGGGGTCCGGGGAGCTGTTTTTT
>TRBV6-5|TRBD1|TRBJ1-4|-
CASSYQGGPNEKLFF
TGTGCCAGCAGTTACCAGGGGGGCCCTAATGAAAAACTGTTTTTT
>TRBV6-4|-|TRBJ2-2|-
CASSEGAGTTGELFF
TGTGCCAGCAGTGAAGGGGCGGGGACCACCGGGGAGCTGTTTTTT
>TRBV10-3|-|TRBJ1-2|-
CAIRAGGYTF
TGTGCCATCAGGGCGGGGGGCTACACCTTC
>TRBV7-9|-|TRBJ2-5|-
CASSLASGMGTQYF
TGTGCCAGCAGCTTAGCTTCGGGAATGGGGACCCAGTACTTC
>TRBV27|-|TRBJ1-1|-
CASSLNQVGGQPAFF
TGTGCCAGCAGTTTAAATCAGGTAGGGGGGCAGCCAGCTTTCTTT
>TRBV11-3|-|TRBJ1-1|-
CASSFQGSTEAFF
TGTGCCAGCAGCTTCCAGGGTAGCACTGAAGCTTTCTTT
>TRBV11-2|TRBD2|TRBJ2-1|-
CASSFTSGGASEQFF
TGTGCCAGCAGCTTTACTAGCGGGGGGGCCTCTGAGCAGTTCTTC
>TRBV5-6|-|TRBJ2-1|once
CASSRLGKGTHNEQFF
TGTGCCAGCAGCCGTCTCGGAAAGGGGACTCACAATGAGCAGTTCTTC
>TRBV18|TRBD2|TRBJ2-1|-
CASSPAGGSSYNEQFF
TGTGCCAGCTCACCGGCGGGAGGGAGCTCCTACAATGAGCAGTTCTTC
>TRBV18|-|TRBJ1-1|-
CASSPNVGGANTEAFF
TGTGCCAGCTCACCAAATGTGGGGGGCGCGAACACTGAAGCTTTCTTT
>TRBV14|TRBD1|TRBJ1-2|-
CASSQTWTGDYGYTF
TGTGCCAGCAGCCAGACCTGGACAGGGGACTATGGCTACACCTTC
>TRBV15|TRBD2|TRBJ2-1|-
CATSRRTSGPYEQFF
TGTGCCACCAGCAGACGCACTAGCGGGCCCTATGAGCAGTTCTTC
>TRBV18|-|TRBJ2-1|-
CASSPRNGIPVYNEQFF
TGTGCCAGCTCACCAAGGAATGGGATCCCGGTATACAATGAGCAGTTCTTC
>TRBV12-3/TRBV12-4|-|TRBJ1-2|-
CASSYNGYGYTF
TGTGCCAGCAGTTACAATGGATATGGCTACACCTTC
>TRBV7-2|-|TRBJ1-1|few
CASSLGLGGVGNTEAFF
TGTGCCAGCAGCTTAGGACTGGGGGGCGTAGGGAACACTGAAGCTTTCTTT
>TRBV30|-|TRBJ1-1|-
CAWRTANTEVFF
TGTGCCTGGCGGACAGCGAACACTGAAGTTTTCTTT
>TRBV19|TRBD1|TRBJ1-2|-
CASMEGAGLGYTF
TGTGCCAGCATGGAGGGGGCTGGCTTGGGCTACACCTTC
>TRBV28|TRBD1|TRBJ2-7|-
CASSSPDRGRAYEQYF
TGTGCCAGCAGTTCCCCTGACAGGGGACGGGCCTACGAGCAGTACTTC
>TRBV9|-|TRBJ1-1|-
CASSVALTGVDTEAFF
TGTGCCAGCAGCGTAGCCTTGACAGGTGTGGACACTGAAGCTTTCTTT
>TRBV4-3|-|TRBJ1-3|-
CASSQDWHSGNTIYF
TGCGCCAGCAGCCAAGACTGGCACTCTGGAAACACCATATATTTT
>TRBV19|-|TRBJ2-3|-
CASSTWELTDTQYF
TGTGCCAGTAGTACCTGGGAACTCACAGATACGCAGTATTTT
>TRBV9|-|TRBJ1-1|-
CASSLGDATEAFF
TGTGCCAGCAGCCTAGGGGATGCCACTGAAGCTTTCTTT
>TRBV5-1|TRBD2|TRBJ2-1|once
CASSLLGREVNEQFF
TGCGCCAGCAGCCTCCTCGGGCGGGAGGTAAATGAGCAGTTCTTC